This T cell receptor beta chain was found in a study of T cell responses to AZD1222 COVID-19 vaccine. Broader study findings: Rises in breadth and depth of Spike-specific TCRs came after two AZD1222 doses. Clonal diversity was possibly underestimated; the donors were predominantly white British and more often female. Among spike-specific TCRs, nearly half reportedly target unmutated variant regions. Dominant CD4 TCR responses targeted spike regions 160-218 and 743-854.

On this clone: The target antigen is unknown.

This CDR3 is built from 14 residues. V was trimmed by 5 bases and J by 2 bases, leaving 13 bases between them. The germline CDR1 and CDR2 sequences are SGHAT and FQNNGV. Libraries were prepared by immunoSEQ multiplex PCR; TCRdb keeps only in-frame clonotypes and omits some of them. Among roughly 120,000 clones listed, around 94% were seen once. The chain has TRBV11-2 and TRBJ2-7; possibly TRBD2 for D (6 bases). This receptor was identified in an adult in good health. This specimen was peripheral blood, taken on day 0 of AZD1222 vaccination. In DNA form, the CDR3 reads TGTGCCAGCAGCCCGGGGGACGGACCCTACGAGCAGTACTTC. Translation gives CASSPGDGPYEQYF.